This T cell receptor beta chain is from a study of shared clonotypes between healthy human individuals. TCRdb's table, derived via immunoSEQ multiplex PCR, lists solely in-frame clones and lacks some. The sample has over 400,000 clones, roughly 80% seen once. V gave up 1 base and J gave up 5 bases, with 17 bases separating them. The CDR3 covers 16 residues. Germline CDR1 LGHNT, CDR2 FRNRAP. As concerns this clone: Its antigen is unknown.

The study's findings and limits: Blood was the sole source, and tissue repertoires probably differ.

This sequence was found in a woman aged 40 to 55 in good health. Some clones in this sample may be carry-over from other donors' samples. Sample: PBMCs. V and J are TRBV12-5 and TRBJ2-5, with D unresolved. In DNA, the CDR3 is TGTGCTAGTGGTTTGGACAGTTTGGCCAAAGGGGAGACCCAGTACTTC. Amino acids: CASGLDSLAKGETQYF. Full variable domain (rest looked up from reference TRBV12-5 and TRBJ2-5): DARVTQTPRHKVTEMGQEVTMRCQPILGHNTVFWYRQTMMQGLELLAYFRNRAPLDDSGMPKDRFSAEMPDATLATLKIQPSEPRDSAVYFCASGLDSLAKGETQYFGPGTRLLVL.